These 21 T cell receptor beta chains share one sample of origin, sequenced in a study of blood T cell repertoires in COVID-19. Only in-frame clones appear in the TCRdb table, and some are missing; sequencing was by immunoSEQ multiplex PCR. The table shows 95,000 to 100,000 clones, with about 90% occurring only once. Sequenced: peripheral blood. The receptors stem from a man aged 45-65 years with acute or convalescent COVID-19.

V usage is TRBV19 and J usage is TRBJ1-2; 8 bases line up with TRBD1. The V and J ends lost 3 bases and 3 bases, in that order; junction bases with no gene match: 6. Germline CDR1 LNHDA, CDR2 SQIVND (reference sequence). The CDR3 has 15 residues. This CDR3 is CASSIPGQVYYGYTF. CDR3 DNA sequence: TGTGCCAGTAGTATCCCGGGACAGGTCTACTATGGCTACACCTTC.

The gene calls are TRBV6-1 and TRBJ2-1, with TRBD1 matching over 10 bases. Per germline, CDR1 MNHNS and CDR2 SASEGT. The length of the CDR3 is 16 residues. The V and J ends lost 4 bases and 12 bases, in that order; junction bases with no gene match: 15. CDR3 DNA sequence: TGTGCCAGCAGTGCCACCGGGACAGGGGCCTCTACAAGGCAGTTCTTC. Translated, it gives CASSATGTGASTRQFF.

This clone was counted between two and nine times. The chain has TRBV19 and TRBJ2-1; tentative D call: TRBD2 (5 bases). Looked up from germline, CDR1 is LNHDA and CDR2 is SQIVND (reference sequence). This CDR3 has 13 residues. V was cut by 7 bases and J by 6 bases, with 13 bases left in between. CDR3 DNA: TGTGCCAGTACCGCGGGCCTCTTCAATGAGCAGTTCTTC. Its translation: CASTAGLFNEQFF.

The chain links TRBV28 to TRBJ2-2; possibly TRBD2 for D (5 bases). Between the trimmed V and J ends, which lost 3 bases and 6 bases, there was a span of 29 bases. The CDR3 runs 20 residues. The germline gives CDR1 MDHEN, CDR2 SYDVKM. CDR3 loop: CASSFPLQQRVGKEAGELFF. CDR3 nucleotides: TGTGCCAGCAGTTTCCCCTTACAGCAAAGGGTCGGGAAGGAGGCCGGGGAGCTGTTTTTT.

The rearrangement joins TRBV6-2 or TRBV6-3 to TRBJ1-6, with 7 bases lining up with TRBD1. V shed 7 bases, J shed 6 bases, and the junction held 6 bases outside the gene matches. The germline gives CDR1 MNHEY, CDR2 SVGEGT. The CDR3 runs 14 residues. The CDR3 nucleotides read TGTGCCAGCAACCCACAGGGGCCTAATTCACCCCTCCACTTT. Translated, it gives CASNPQGPNSPLHF.

This sequence joins TRBV28 and TRBJ2-1; TRBD2 matches at 8 bases. The germline gives CDR1 MDHEN, CDR2 SYDVKM. This CDR3 contains 14 residues. The J segment lost 0 bases and the V segment lost 5 bases, leaving 0 bases of the junction unmatched. CDR3 nucleotides: TGTGCCAGCAGTCGGGGGGGCTCCTACAATGAGCAGTTCTTC. Its translation is CASSRGGSYNEQFF.

This clone was detected once. The V call is TRBV18, the J call TRBJ2-3, with TRBD1 matching over 7 bases. Germline V lookup: CDR1 KGHSH, CDR2 LQKENI. This CDR3 contains 18 residues. Trimming removed 1 base from V and 0 bases from J; junction bases left unmatched: 10. CDR3 sequence reads: CASSPQRSGTASTDTQYF. The DNA of the CDR3 is TGTGCCAGCTCACCACAGCGAAGTGGGACAGCTAGCACAGATACGCAGTATTTT.

This chain connects TRBV5-1 to TRBJ1-3; D is ambiguous. The ends were cut back, 0 bases at V and 2 bases at J, with 9 bases in the middle. The CDR3 runs to 15 residues. Germline CDR1 SGHRS, CDR2 YFSETQ. The CDR3 reads CASSLAIGAGNTIYF. In DNA, the CDR3 is TGCGCCAGCAGCTTGGCCATCGGGGCTGGAAACACCATATATTTT.

This sequence joins TRBV4-2 and TRBJ2-7; D remains unclear. The germline V and J ends were trimmed by 0 bases and 1 base, with 7 bases remaining between them. CDR3 size: 14 residues. Germline V gene sequence: CDR1 LGHNA, CDR2 YNFKEQ. This chain's CDR3 is CASSQEFVSYEQYF. The CDR3, as DNA: TGTGCCAGCAGCCAAGAGTTCGTGTCCTACGAGCAGTACTTC.

This chain links TRBV6-2 or TRBV6-3 with TRBJ1-1, with 9 nucleotides matching TRBD1. Germline CDR1 and CDR2: MNHEY and SVGEGT. The CDR3 covers 14 residues. Trimming removed 7 bases from V and 8 bases from J; junction bases left unmatched: 11. The CDR3: CASTPGTGTEEAFF. In DNA form, the CDR3 reads TGTGCCAGCACCCCCGGGACAGGGACTGAAGAAGCTTTCTTT.

The CDR3 region is CASSLAGGRVANYGYTF. CDR3 bases: TGTGCCAGCAGTTTAGCAGGGGGGCGGGTGGCCAACTATGGCTACACCTTC. The chain is built from TRBV27 and TRBJ1-2, with 7 bases lining up with TRBD1. Per the germline V gene, CDR1 is MNHEY and CDR2 is SMNVEV (reference sequence). After removal of 2 bases from V and 2 bases from J, the junction contained 11 bases not matched to a gene. The CDR3 length is 17 residues.

The chain links TRBV6-5 to TRBJ1-5, with a weak D call TRBD1 (5 bases). CDR3 size: 14 residues. Per the germline V gene, CDR1 is MNHEY and CDR2 is SVGAGI. Trimming shortened V by 10 bases and J by 3 bases, and 16 bases separated the two germline ends. In nucleotides, the CDR3 is TGTGCCACGGGGGGGTCAGTCCCCAATCAGCCCCAGCATTTT. Translated, it gives CATGGSVPNQPQHF.

This clone was picked up one time. The chain has TRBV7-9 and TRBJ2-1; D perhaps matches TRBD2 (7 bases). From germline, CDR1 is SEHNR and CDR2 FQNEAQ (reference sequence). This CDR3 has 14 amino acids. The germline V and J ends were trimmed by 5 bases and 5 bases, with 13 bases remaining between them. The CDR3 sequence: CASSLGGLNNEQFF. The CDR3 region has the DNA TGTGCCAGCAGCCTCGGGGGGCTGAACAATGAGCAGTTCTTC.

The chain is built from TRBV4-3 and TRBJ1-2; D unclear. The CDR3 totals 13 residues. Germline CDR1 reads LGHNA; CDR2 reads YSLEER. Trimming shortened V by 0 bases and J by 7 bases, and 9 bases separated the two germline ends. CDR3 residues: CASSQDRVSGYTF. For the CDR3, the DNA is TGCGCCAGCAGCCAAGATCGGGTTTCTGGCTACACCTTC.

The chain carries TRBV6-5 and TRBJ1-2; D perhaps matches TRBD1 (6 bases). The CDR3 is made up of 15 amino acids. The germline gives CDR1 MNHEY, CDR2 SVGAGI. V was cut by 2 bases and J by 2 bases, with 12 bases left in between. The CDR3 spells CASSYGGRTNYGYTF. The CDR3 DNA is TGTGCCAGCAGTTACGGGGGCCGTACCAACTATGGCTACACCTTC.

This chain connects TRBV28 to TRBJ1-1, with 7 bases identical to TRBD1. The V gene's germline CDR1 is MDHEN and CDR2 SYDVKM. CDR3 length: 17 amino acids. V was pared by 2 bases and J by 1 base, with 10 bases of the junction left unmatched. The CDR3 loop reads CASSLGTEREKNTEAFF. The CDR3 DNA sequence: TGTGCCAGCAGTTTAGGGACAGAGAGAGAGAAGAACACTGAAGCTTTCTTT. The whole variable domain, remainder taken from reference TRBV28 and TRBJ1-1, is DVKVTQSSRYLVKRTGEKVFLECVQDMDHENMFWYRQDPGLGLRLIYFSYDVKMKEKGDIPEGYSVSREKKERFSLILESASTNQTSMYLCASSLGTEREKNTEAFFGQGTRLTVV.

This sequence joins TRBV12-5 and TRBJ1-2, with D possibly being TRBD1 (6 bases). The CDR3 contains 14 residues. Germline CDR1 and CDR2: LGHNT and FRNRAP. V lost 6 bases, J lost 1 base, and 12 bases lay in between. The CDR3 sequence: CASGLGQNNYGYTF. The CDR3 DNA reads as TGTGCTAGTGGCCTCGGACAGAATAACTATGGCTACACCTTC.

J is TRBJ1-4 and V is TRBV2; D unresolved. The ends were cut back, 1 base at V and 7 bases at J, with 16 bases in the middle. The germline V gene encodes CDR1 SNHLY and CDR2 FYNNEI. The CDR3 length is 16 residues. This CDR3 is CASSEGLLVSGEKLFF. In DNA form, the CDR3 reads TGTGCCAGCAGTGAAGGATTATTGGTCAGTGGTGAAAAACTGTTTTTT.

This CDR3 is CASSEGQNLNEKLFF. The CDR3, as DNA: TGCGCCAGCAGTGAAGGACAGAACCTTAATGAAAAACTGTTTTTT. V usage is TRBV10-2 and J usage is TRBJ1-4; tentatively, D is TRBD1 (6 bases). CDR3 length equals 15 residues. V lost 3 bases and J lost 4, with 12 bases in between. Germline V CDR1 and CDR2: WSHSY, SAAADI.

This sequence joins TRBV4-3 and TRBJ1-1, with a weak D call TRBD1 (5 bases). There are 14 residues in the CDR3. V was cut by 0 bases and J by 4 bases, with 9 bases left in between. The germline V gene encodes CDR1 LGHNA and CDR2 YSLEER. CDR3 sequence (DNA): TGCGCCAGCAGCCAAGACAGGGAAGGCACTGAAGCTTTCTTT. It encodes CASSQDREGTEAFF.

V and J are TRBV7-3 and TRBJ1-2; no clear D. In germline, CDR1 is SGHTA, CDR2 FQGTGA. The V end was cut by 3 bases, the J end by 1 base, with 6 bases between. CDR3 length: 13 residues. The CDR3 here is CASSFDYNYGYTF. The CDR3 bases are TGTGCCAGCAGCTTCGACTATAACTATGGCTACACCTTC.